Listed below are T cell receptor beta chains from one sample, sequenced in a study of identical twins. MiXCR was run by TCRdb on the 5' RACE reads, yielding one entry per CDR3 protein. The table includes some 1,600,000 distinct CDR3 sequences, 25% to 35% detected once. The sample taken for sequencing was cord blood. These receptors originate from a newborn girl in good health. Each CDR3 is given without its conserved first and last residue. The order of the fields is V gene, J gene, CDR3 protein.

TRBV5-1	TRBJ2-5	ASSLVAGGPETQY
TRBV11-2	TRBJ2-2	ASSLRPFTGELF
TRBV7-2	TRBJ1-5	ASSLDRVRGNQPQH
TRBV12-3/TRBV12-4	TRBJ2-7	ASSRLQGAYEQY
TRBV4-2	TRBJ2-1	ASSQVRAGYNEQF
TRBV6-1	TRBJ2-1	ASSLLAGGQGEQF
TRBV12-3/TRBV12-4	TRBJ2-1	ASSPWGQGNEQF
TRBV2	TRBJ1-1	ASRDPWGNTEAF
TRBV4-2	TRBJ2-1	ASSERVPGNNEQF
TRBV12-5	.	ASGLRQGGEQY
TRBV5-1	TRBJ2-1	ASSPGAGGGNEQF
TRBV10-3	TRBJ2-4	AISGTGVGNIQY
TRBV6-5	TRBJ2-7	ASSYAGYYEQY
TRBV10-3	TRBJ2-6	AIGSTPILSLGANVLT
TRBV24-1	TRBJ2-1	ATSARTSGASSYNEQF
TRBV29-1	.	SVEWTAYNEQY
TRBV5-1	.	ASSRDWSSYNEQY
TRBV15	TRBJ2-7	ATSRDPGSTYEQY
TRBV6-2/TRBV6-3	TRBJ1-5	ASSFKAGQIFNQPQH
TRBV20-1	TRBJ1-6	SARDQGRYNSPLH
TRBV25-1	TRBJ2-1	ASSGRQRNGNEQF
TRBV28	TRBJ2-7	ASRPTGASSYEQY
TRBV20-1	TRBJ2-5	SARGSQDSYNEQY
TRBV6-1	TRBJ1-2	ASSNRDIHGYT
TRBV27	TRBJ1-1	ASSLLGRRNTEAF
TRBV18	TRBJ1-1	ASSPRARGHTEAF
TRBV5-1	TRBJ1-4	ASSLTALGANEKLF
TRBV15	TRBJ2-7	ATSSIRGRLYEQY
TRBV27	TRBJ2-7	ASSHYRGLAEALSYEQY
TRBV4-1	TRBJ2-4	ASSHAGTGESIQY
TRBV20-1	TRBJ2-1	SARDSGGATNEQF
TRBV7-9	TRBJ2-7	ASTDFRGDFYEQY
TRBV7-9	TRBJ1-1	ASSFMNTEAF
TRBV2	TRBJ1-1	ASSVTEGSNTEAF